This T cell receptor beta chain was captured in a study of blood T cell repertoires in COVID-19. Study-wide background: Sites across the United States, Italy and Spain contributed samples from acute and convalescent COVID-19. Sources were T cells, B-cell-depleted T cells, or PBMCs; the material itself was cDNA or gDNA.

V was cut by 3 bases and J by 0 bases, with 14 bases left in between. CDR1 and CDR2 (germline): DFQATT, SNEGSKA (reference sequence). CDR3 length equals 15 residues. In the original processing: Reference gene primer amplification yielded estimated nucleated cell counts. Data came from immunoSEQ multiplex PCR; TCRdb stores just in-frame clones and leaves some out. That table is the source of V, J and clone size, and D and trimming were worked out from the DNA. The table shows over 250,000 clones, with approximately 85% occurring only once. V gene TRBV20-1 combines with J gene TRBJ1-2; perhaps TRBD1 as D (6 bases). The source material was peripheral blood. The clonotype originates from a human donor in a cohort sampled during active COVID-19. The CDR3 region is CSASGGGATNYGYTF. The CDR3 DNA is TGCAGTGCTAGTGGGGGCGGGGCTACTAACTATGGCTACACCTTC.